This TCR beta chain was retrieved from a study of tumor and adjacent non-tumor tissue in lung cancer. The library came from three nested PCR rounds adapted from ARM-PCR protocols. TCRdb reprocessed the multiplex PCR reads via MiXCR and lists one record per CDR3 protein. The table lists 90,000 to 130,000 distinct CDR3 sequences, under 90% of them singletons. This CDR3 spans 15 amino acids. CDR1 is SGHNT and CDR2 is YENEEA in the germline V gene. With respect to this clonotype: Sequence at one end of the junction differs from germline and may be a read error.

The template was RNA from unsorted bulk tissue. The TCR was taken from a man in his 70s with non-small cell lung cancer. The V call is TRBV11-3, the J call TRBJ1-2; 7 bases fit TRBD1. Sequences were obtained from lung tumor tissue. CDR3 protein: CTSSLIKGAESGNIF. The CDR3 nucleotides are TGTACCAGCAGCTTAATTAAGGGGGCTGAGAGTGGCAACATCTTC.